This T cell receptor (beta chain) is from a study of control samples from healthy donors and cancer patients. The CDR3 totals 14 residues. Trimming stripped 0 bases from V and 0 bases from J, with 7 bases between. Germline CDR1 and CDR2: GTSNPN and SVGIG (reference sequence). Generated by immunoSEQ multiplex PCR, the TCRdb table keeps only in-frame clones and is missing some. This table has roughly 80,000 clones, more than 70% appearing once. The chain recombines TRBV30 with TRBJ2-3; D unresolved. The receptor was derived from a woman aged 45 to 65 in good health. Sequenced material: blood. CDR3 in DNA: TGTGCCTGGAGTGTCAAGGCAAGCACAGATACGCAGTATTTT. Its protein product is CAWSVKASTDTQYF. Looking up the rest from reference TRBV30 and TRBJ2-3 gives the full variable domain: SQTIHQWPATLVQPVGSPLSLECTVEGTSNPNLYWYRQAAGRGLQLLFYSVGIGQISSEVPQNLSASRPQDRQFILSSKKLLLSDSGFYLCAWSVKASTDTQYFGPGTRLTVL.